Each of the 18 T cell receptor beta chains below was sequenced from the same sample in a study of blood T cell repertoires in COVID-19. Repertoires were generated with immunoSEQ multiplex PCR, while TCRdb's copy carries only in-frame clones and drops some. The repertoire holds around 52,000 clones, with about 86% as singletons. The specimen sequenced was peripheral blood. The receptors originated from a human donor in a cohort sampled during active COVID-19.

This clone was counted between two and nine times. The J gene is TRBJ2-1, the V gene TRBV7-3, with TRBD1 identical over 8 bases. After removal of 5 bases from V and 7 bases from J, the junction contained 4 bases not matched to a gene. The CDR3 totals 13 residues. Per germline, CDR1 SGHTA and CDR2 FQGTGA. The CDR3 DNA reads TGTGCCAGCAGCGACAGGGGTAGGAATGAGCAGTTCTTC. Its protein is CASSDRGRNEQFF.

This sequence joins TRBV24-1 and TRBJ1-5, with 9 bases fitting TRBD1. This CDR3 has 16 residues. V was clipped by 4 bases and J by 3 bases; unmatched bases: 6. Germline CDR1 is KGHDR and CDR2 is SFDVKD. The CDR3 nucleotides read TGTGCCACCAGTGACAGTGACAGGGGGTTCAATCAGCCCCAGCATTTT. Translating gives CATSDSDRGFNQPQHF.

CDR3 in DNA: TGCGCCAGCAGCTTCCAGGGGGCGGGCACTGAAGCTTTCTTT. Translated: CASSFQGAGTEAFF. The chain couples TRBV5-1 to TRBJ1-1, with TRBD1 matching over 8 bases. V dropped 2 bases and J dropped 4; count of bases not matched to a gene: 4. The CDR3 runs 14 residues. Germline V gene sequence: CDR1 SGHRS, CDR2 YFSETQ.

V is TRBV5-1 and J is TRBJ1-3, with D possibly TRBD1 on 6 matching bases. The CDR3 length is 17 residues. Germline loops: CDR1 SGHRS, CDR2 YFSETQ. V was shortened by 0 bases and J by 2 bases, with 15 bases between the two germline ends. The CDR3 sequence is CASSLGGRGFAGNTIYF. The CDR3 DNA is TGCGCCAGCAGCTTGGGGGGCAGGGGCTTTGCTGGAAACACCATATATTTT.

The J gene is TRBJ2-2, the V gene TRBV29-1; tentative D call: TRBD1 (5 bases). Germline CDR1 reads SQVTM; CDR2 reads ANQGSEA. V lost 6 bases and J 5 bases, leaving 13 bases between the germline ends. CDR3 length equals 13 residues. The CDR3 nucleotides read TGCAGCGTAGGACACCTAGGGACCGGGGAGCTGTTTTTT. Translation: CSVGHLGTGELFF.

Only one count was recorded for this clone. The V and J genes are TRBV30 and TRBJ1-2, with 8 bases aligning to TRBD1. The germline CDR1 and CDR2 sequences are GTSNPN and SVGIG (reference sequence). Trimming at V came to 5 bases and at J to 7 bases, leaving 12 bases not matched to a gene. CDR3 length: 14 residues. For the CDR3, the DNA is TGTGCCTGGCCGCGCCCCAGGACAGGGTGTGGCTACACCTTC. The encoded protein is CAWPRPRTGCGYTF.

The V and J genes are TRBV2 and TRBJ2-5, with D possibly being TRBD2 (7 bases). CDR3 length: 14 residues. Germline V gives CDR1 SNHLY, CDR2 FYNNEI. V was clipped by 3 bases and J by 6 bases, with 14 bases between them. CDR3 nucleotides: TGTGCCAGCAGTGAGGGGGGGGGCTTGAAGACCCAGTACTTC. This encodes CASSEGGGLKTQYF. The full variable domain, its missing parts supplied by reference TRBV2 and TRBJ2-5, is EPEVTQTPSHQVTQMGQEVILRCVPISNHLYFYWYRQILGQKVEFLVSFYNNEISEKSEIFDDQFSVERPDGSNFTLKIRSTKLEDSAMYFCASSEGGGLKTQYFGPGTRLLVL.

The CDR3 region has the DNA TGCGCCAGCAGCTCAGGACTAGCCCCCAGCTCCTACGAGCAGTACTTC. It translates to CASSSGLAPSSYEQYF. The V call is TRBV5-1, the J call TRBJ2-7, with TRBD2 matching 8 bases. This CDR3 has 16 amino acids. J was trimmed by 0 bases and V by 3 bases; bases with no gene match: 8. The germline CDR1 and CDR2 sequences are SGHRS and YFSETQ.

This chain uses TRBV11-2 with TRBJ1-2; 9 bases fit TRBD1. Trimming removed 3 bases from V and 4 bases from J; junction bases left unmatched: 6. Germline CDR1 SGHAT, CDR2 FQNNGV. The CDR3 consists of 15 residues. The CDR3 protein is CASSFSTGGGYGYTF. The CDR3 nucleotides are TGTGCCAGCAGCTTTTCAACAGGGGGCGGCTATGGCTACACCTTC. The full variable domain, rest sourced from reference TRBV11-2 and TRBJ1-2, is EAGVAQSPRYKIIEKRQSVAFWCNPISGHATLYWYQQILGQGPKLLIQFQNNGVVDDSQLPKDRFSAERLKGVDSTLKIQPAKLEDSAVYLCASSFSTGGGYGYTFGSGTRLTVV.

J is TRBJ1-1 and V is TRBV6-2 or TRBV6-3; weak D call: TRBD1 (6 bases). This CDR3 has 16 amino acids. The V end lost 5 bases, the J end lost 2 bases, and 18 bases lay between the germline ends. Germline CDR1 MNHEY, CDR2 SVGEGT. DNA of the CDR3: TGTGCCAGCAGTAACAGGGTGTTCGGGCCAAACACTGAAGCTTTCTTT. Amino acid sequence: CASSNRVFGPNTEAFF.

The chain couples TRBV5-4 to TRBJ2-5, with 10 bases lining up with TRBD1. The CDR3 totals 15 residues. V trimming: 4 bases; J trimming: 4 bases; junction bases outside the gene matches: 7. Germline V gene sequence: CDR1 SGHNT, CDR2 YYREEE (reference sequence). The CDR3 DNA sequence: TGTGCCAGCAGCACGGGACAGGGGACGGGAGAGACCCAGTACTTC. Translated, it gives CASSTGQGTGETQYF.

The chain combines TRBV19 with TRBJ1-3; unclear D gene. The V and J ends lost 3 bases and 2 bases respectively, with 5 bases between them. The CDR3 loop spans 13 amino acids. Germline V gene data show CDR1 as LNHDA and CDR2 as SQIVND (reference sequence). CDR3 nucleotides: TGTGCCAGTAGTATGTCAACTGGAAACACCATATATTTT. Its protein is CASSMSTGNTIYF.

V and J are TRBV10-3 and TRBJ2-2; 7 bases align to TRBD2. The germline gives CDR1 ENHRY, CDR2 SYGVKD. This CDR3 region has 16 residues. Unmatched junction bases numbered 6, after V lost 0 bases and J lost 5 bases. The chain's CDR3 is CAISESGGTSTGELFF. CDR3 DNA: TGTGCCATCAGTGAGTCGGGGGGGACGTCGACCGGGGAGCTGTTTTTT.

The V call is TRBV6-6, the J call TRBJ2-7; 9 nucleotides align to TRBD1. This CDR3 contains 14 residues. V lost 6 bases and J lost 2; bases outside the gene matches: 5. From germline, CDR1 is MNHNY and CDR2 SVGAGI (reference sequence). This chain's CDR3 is CASRTGGITYEQYF. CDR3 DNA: TGTGCCAGCAGAACAGGGGGCATCACCTACGAGCAGTACTTC.

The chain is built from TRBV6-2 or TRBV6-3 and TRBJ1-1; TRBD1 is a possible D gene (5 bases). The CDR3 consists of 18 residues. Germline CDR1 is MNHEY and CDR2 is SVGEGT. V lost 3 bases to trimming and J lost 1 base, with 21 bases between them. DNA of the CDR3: TGTGCCAGCAGTTATGGCGGGGCGGCCCCTGGGGAGAACACTGAAGCTTTCTTT. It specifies CASSYGGAAPGENTEAFF.

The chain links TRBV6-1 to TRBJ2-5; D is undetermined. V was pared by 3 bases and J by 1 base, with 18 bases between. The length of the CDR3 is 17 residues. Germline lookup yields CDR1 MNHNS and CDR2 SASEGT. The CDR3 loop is CASSDLRWVAAQETQYF. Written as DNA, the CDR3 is TGTGCCAGCAGTGACCTGCGGTGGGTAGCAGCCCAAGAGACCCAGTACTTC.

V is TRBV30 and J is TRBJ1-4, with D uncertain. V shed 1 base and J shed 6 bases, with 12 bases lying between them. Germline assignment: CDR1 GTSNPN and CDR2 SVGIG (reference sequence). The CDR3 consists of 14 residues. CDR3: CAWSGEPVYEKLFF. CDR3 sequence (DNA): TGTGCCTGGAGTGGAGAACCTGTTTATGAAAAACTGTTTTTT.

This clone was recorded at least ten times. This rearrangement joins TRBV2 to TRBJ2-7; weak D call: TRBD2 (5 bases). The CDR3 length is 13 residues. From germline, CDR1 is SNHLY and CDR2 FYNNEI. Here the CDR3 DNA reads TGTGTGTTACGGGGTCCCGGGAACTACGAGCAGTACTTC. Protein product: CVLRGPGNYEQYF.